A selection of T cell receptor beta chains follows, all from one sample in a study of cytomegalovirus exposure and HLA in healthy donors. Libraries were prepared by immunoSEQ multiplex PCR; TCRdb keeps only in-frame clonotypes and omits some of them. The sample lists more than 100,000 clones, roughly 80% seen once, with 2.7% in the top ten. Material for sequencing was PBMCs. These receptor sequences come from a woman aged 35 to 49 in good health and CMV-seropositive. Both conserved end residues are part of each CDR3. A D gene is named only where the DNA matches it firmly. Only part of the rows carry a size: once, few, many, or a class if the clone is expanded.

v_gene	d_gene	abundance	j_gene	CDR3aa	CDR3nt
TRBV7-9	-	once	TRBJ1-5	CASSLGPDQPQHF	TGTGCCAGCAGCTTGGGCCCCGATCAGCCCCAGCATTTT
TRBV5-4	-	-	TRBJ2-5	CALGSFRGQETQYF	TGTGCTCTAGGCTCTTTCAGGGGTCAAGAGACCCAGTACTTC
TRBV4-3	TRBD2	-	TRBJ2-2	CASSQEQRGTGELFF	TGCGCCAGCAGCCAAGAGCAGCGGGGTACCGGGGAGCTGTTTTTT
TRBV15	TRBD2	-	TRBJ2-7	CATSRDRGAGNEQYF	TGTGCCACCAGCAGAGATCGGGGAGCGGGAAACGAGCAGTACTTC
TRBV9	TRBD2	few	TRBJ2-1	CASSVGGGQYEQFF	TGTGCCAGCAGCGTAGGCGGGGGGCAGTATGAGCAGTTCTTC
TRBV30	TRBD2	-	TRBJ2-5	CAWRLAGDFGETQYF	TGTGCCTGGAGGCTAGCGGGAGATTTCGGAGAGACCCAGTACTTC
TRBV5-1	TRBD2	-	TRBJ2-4	CASSLLAGGAKNIQYF	TGCGCCAGCAGCTTACTAGCGGGAGGAGCCAAAAACATTCAGTACTTC
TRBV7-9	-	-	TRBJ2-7	CATLRGYEQYF	TGTGCCACCCTTAGAGGCTACGAGCAGTACTTC
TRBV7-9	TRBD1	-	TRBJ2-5	CASSSGTGVERGYF	TGTGCCAGCAGCTCCGGGACAGGGGTCGAACGTGGGTACTTC
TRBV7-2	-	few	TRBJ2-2	CASSLNYGVTGELFF	TGTGCCAGCAGCTTAAATTACGGGGTCACCGGGGAGCTGTTTTTT
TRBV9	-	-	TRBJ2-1	CASSVASGYDEQFF	TGTGCCAGCAGCGTAGCGTCAGGGTACGATGAGCAGTTCTTC
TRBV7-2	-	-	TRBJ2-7	CASRQQTGLPYEQYF	TGTGCCAGCAGGCAACAGACAGGACTCCCCTACGAGCAGTACTTC
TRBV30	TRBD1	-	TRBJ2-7	CAWSRQGHEQYF	TGTGCCTGGAGCCGACAGGGTCACGAGCAGTACTTC
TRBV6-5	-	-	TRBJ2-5	CASSYGVRGLETQYF	TGTGCCAGCAGTTACGGGGTGCGGGGACTGGAGACCCAGTACTTC
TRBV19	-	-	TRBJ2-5	CASSIQGETQYF	TGTGCCAGTAGTATCCAGGGAGAGACCCAGTACTTC
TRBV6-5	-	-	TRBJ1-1	CASSYGTRNTEAFF	TGTGCCAGCAGTTACGGGACACGGAACACTGAAGCTTTCTTT
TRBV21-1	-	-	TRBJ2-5	CASSTKEGIAGGHETQYF	TGTGCCAGCAGCACGAAAGAGGGGATAGCGGGGGGGCACGAGACCCAGTACTTC
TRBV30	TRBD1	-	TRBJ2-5	CAWSAGQGMGETQYF	TGTGCCTGGAGTGCTGGACAGGGGATGGGAGAGACCCAGTACTTC
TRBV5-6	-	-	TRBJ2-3	CASSFGPQGTDTQYF	TGTGCCAGCAGCTTCGGGCCACAGGGCACAGATACGCAGTATTTT
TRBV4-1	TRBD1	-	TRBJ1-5	CASSLDRGPGQPQHF	TGCGCCAGCAGCCTGGACAGGGGACCGGGTCAGCCCCAGCATTTT
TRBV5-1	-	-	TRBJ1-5	CASSPSGQSNQPQHF	TGCGCCAGCAGCCCAAGTGGACAGAGCAATCAGCCCCAGCATTTT
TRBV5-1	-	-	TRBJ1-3	CASSFGAGNTIYF	TGCGCCAGCAGCTTCGGGGCTGGAAACACCATATATTTT
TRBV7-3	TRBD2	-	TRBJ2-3	CASSQTSGTDTQYF	TGTGCCAGCAGCCAGACTAGCGGAACAGATACGCAGTATTTT
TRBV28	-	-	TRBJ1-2	CASSTADYGYTF	TGTGCCAGCAGTACAGCGGATTATGGCTACACCTTC
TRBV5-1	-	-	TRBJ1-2	CASSSDRYLNYGYTF	TGCGCCAGCAGCTCCGACAGGTACCTCAACTATGGCTACACCTTC
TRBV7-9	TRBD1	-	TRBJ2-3	CASSPTGLTDTQYF	TGTGCCAGCAGCCCGACAGGGCTCACAGATACGCAGTATTTT
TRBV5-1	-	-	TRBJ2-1	CASSLGLGQWAPEQFF	TGCGCCAGCAGCTTGGGGCTGGGTCAGTGGGCTCCTGAGCAGTTCTTC
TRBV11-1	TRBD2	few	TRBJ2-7	CASSLAGTSGMGEQYF	TGTGCCAGCAGCTTAGCCGGGACTAGCGGGATGGGCGAGCAGTACTTC
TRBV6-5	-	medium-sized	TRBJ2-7	CASSYSFTGTNEQYF	TGTGCCAGCAGTTACTCCTTCACAGGTACCAACGAGCAGTACTTC
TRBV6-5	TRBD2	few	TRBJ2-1	CASSPSGGYNEQFF	TGTGCCAGCAGTCCTAGCGGGGGTTACAATGAGCAGTTCTTC
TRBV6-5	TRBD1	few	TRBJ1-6	CASRMDRTNSPLHF	TGTGCCAGCAGGATGGACAGGACTAATTCACCCCTCCACTTT
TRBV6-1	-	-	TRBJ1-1	CASSEARQALEAFF	TGTGCCAGCAGTGAAGCGCGCCAGGCCCTTGAAGCTTTCTTT
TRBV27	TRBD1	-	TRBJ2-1	CASSPQGQSSYNEQFF	TGTGCCAGCAGTCCCCAGGGACAGAGCTCCTACAATGAGCAGTTCTTC
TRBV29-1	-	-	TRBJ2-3	CSVRRATQDTQYF	TGCAGTGTTCGGAGGGCCACACAAGATACGCAGTATTTT
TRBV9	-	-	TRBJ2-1	CASSAPRGNEQFF	TGTGCCAGCAGCGCCCCTAGGGGGAATGAGCAGTTCTTC
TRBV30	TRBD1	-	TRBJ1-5	CAWDRGQRPQHF	TGTGCCTGGGACAGGGGGCAACGGCCCCAGCATTTT